The clone carrying this T cell receptor (beta chain) was seen a few times. This sample's treatment: oral pan-JAK inhibitor, 5-10 mg twice daily. The data were taken from a study of CD8+ T cells in alopecia areata. RNA was isolated and reverse transcribed to cDNA, the sequencing template. Method: immunoSEQ multiplex PCR; TCRdb's copy keeps in-frame clones and lacks some. The sample lists 130,000 or so clones; roughly 86% were seen once. This CDR3 region has 14 residues. Germline V gene sequence: CDR1 SGDLS, CDR2 YYNGEE. The ends were cut back, 0 bases at V and 5 bases at J, with 12 bases in the middle. The sequenced sample was CD8+ T cells sorted from blood, obtained at week 4, from a patient treated with tofacitinib. This TCR was recovered from a human donor with alopecia areata. The rearrangement joins TRBV9 to TRBJ2-7, with D possibly being TRBD2 (5 bases). The CDR3 DNA follows: TGTGCCAGCAGCGTAGTTGGGGTCGGGGACGAGCAGTACTTC. Translated, it gives CASSVVGVGDEQYF.